Following are 29 T cell receptor beta chains from one sample sequenced in a study of CD4 T cells in relation to SARS-CoV-2 and coronaviruses. Data came from immunoSEQ multiplex PCR; TCRdb stores just in-frame clones and leaves some out. Of about 38,000 clones in the sample, around 77% are singletons; the top ten hold roughly 20%. Antigens of these TCRs are unknown. Sequencing input: memory CD4+ T cells from PBMCs, cultured in vitro. Every receptor here comes from an adult with COVID-19.

V and J are TRBV25-1 and TRBJ1-2; D is ambiguous. The V and J ends lost 4 bases and 7 bases respectively, with 16 bases between them. The CDR3 has 14 residues. Germline CDR1 reads MGHDK; CDR2 reads SYGVNS. CDR3: CASSGETRVSGYTF. The DNA for the CDR3 is TGTGCCAGCAGTGGCGAAACAAGGGTGTCTGGCTACACCTTC.

CDR3 in amino acids: CASSGRTGENTEAFF. CDR3 in DNA: TGTGCCAGCAGTGGAAGGACAGGAGAAAACACTGAAGCTTTCTTT. The J gene is TRBJ1-1, the V gene TRBV27; 7 bases are shared with TRBD1. The CDR3 is 15 residues long. The V and J ends lost 5 bases and 2 bases, in that order; junction bases with no gene match: 8. Germline lookup yields CDR1 MNHEY and CDR2 SMNVEV (reference sequence).

The J gene is TRBJ1-4, the V gene TRBV4-1, with TRBD1 identical over 8 bases. V lost 4 bases to trimming and J lost 8 bases; unmatched junction nucleotides: 15. This CDR3 region has 17 residues. CDR1 is MGHRA and CDR2 is YSYEKL in the germline V gene. CDR3 in DNA: TGCGCCAGCAGCCGGACGGGATCAGGGGGCGTAGGGGAAAAACTGTTTTTT. It specifies CASSRTGSGGVGEKLFF.

J is TRBJ2-3 and V is TRBV19; 7 bases are shared with TRBD1. Germline lookup yields CDR1 LNHDA and CDR2 SQIVND (reference sequence). V lost 6 bases, J lost 1 base, and 4 bases stayed unmatched. The CDR3 loop spans 14 amino acids. This CDR3 reads CASSADRRTDTQYF. The CDR3 coding sequence is TGTGCCAGTAGCGCGGACAGGCGCACAGATACGCAGTATTTT.

This chain joins TRBV15 and TRBJ2-7; TRBD2 matches 11 bases. The CDR3 has 17 amino acids. J gave up 2 bases and V 1 base, and 7 bases lay outside the gene matches. Per the germline V gene, CDR1 is LNHNV and CDR2 is YYDKDF (reference sequence). CDR3 nucleotides: TGTGCCACCAGCAGAGCCTTAACTAGCGGGAGTACCTACGAGCAGTACTTC. As protein: CATSRALTSGSTYEQYF. The full variable domain, with the rest looked up from reference TRBV15 and TRBJ2-7, is DAMVIQNPRYQVTQFGKPVTLSCSQTLNHNVMYWYQQKSSQAPKLLFHYYDKDFNNEADTPDNFQSRRPNTSFCFLDIRSPGLGDTAMYLCATSRALTSGSTYEQYFGPGTRLTVT.

This clone was seen a handful of times. V usage is TRBV10-1 and J usage is TRBJ2-7; 13 nucleotides agree with TRBD2. CDR3 length: 16 residues. The trim removed 4 bases at V and 6 bases at J, leaving 9 bases unmatched. Germline assignment: CDR1 WNHNN and CDR2 SYGVQD (reference sequence). The CDR3 spells CASSGGTSGKEGEQYF. The DNA for the CDR3 is TGCGCCAGCAGTGGGGGGACTAGCGGGAAGGAAGGCGAGCAGTACTTC.

The chain couples TRBV4-3 to TRBJ2-3; D is unclear. The ends were cut back, 0 bases at V and 7 bases at J, with 8 bases in the middle. Looked up from germline, CDR1 is LGHNA and CDR2 is YSLEER. The CDR3 is 13 residues long. CDR3 region: CASSQDQANTQYF. CDR3 nucleotide sequence: TGCGCCAGCAGCCAAGATCAGGCAAATACGCAGTATTTT.

Only a few counts were recorded for this clone. Written as DNA, the CDR3 is TGCAGCGTTTTCGGGCCGAACACCGGGGAGCTGTTTTTT. This gives the protein CSVFGPNTGELFF. The V gene is TRBV29-1, the J gene TRBJ2-2; no reliable D call. Germline CDR1 SQVTM, CDR2 ANQGSEA. V shed 5 bases and J shed 0 bases, with 7 bases lying between them. CDR3 length: 13 residues.

The chain links TRBV7-9 to TRBJ2-1; 13 nucleotides match TRBD2. This CDR3 has 16 amino acids. Germline V gives CDR1 SEHNR, CDR2 FQNEAQ (reference sequence). V lost 5 bases, J lost 6 bases, and 7 bases stayed unmatched. This CDR3 reads CASSRGTSGNSNEQFF. CDR3 nucleotides: TGTGCCAGCAGCCGAGGGACTAGCGGGAACTCCAATGAGCAGTTCTTC.

The chain carries TRBV5-8 and TRBJ2-5, with TRBD2 matching 10 bases. The germline V gene has CDR1 SGHTS and CDR2 YDEGEE. Trimming cost V 4 bases and J 2 bases; bases outside gene matches: 5. This CDR3 is built from 15 residues. CDR3 sequence: CASSDGLAAQETQYF. The CDR3 nucleotides read TGTGCCAGCAGCGACGGACTAGCGGCTCAAGAGACCCAGTACTTC.

This rearrangement joins TRBV18 to TRBJ1-1, with no clear D. The V end was cut by 4 bases, the J end by 3 bases, with 15 bases between. The CDR3 runs to 15 residues. Germline CDR1 reads KGHSH; CDR2 reads LQKENI. CDR3 in amino acids: CASSLPMQQHTEAFF. The CDR3 DNA is TGTGCCAGCTCACTCCCGATGCAGCAACACACTGAAGCTTTCTTT. Filled out from reference TRBV18 and TRBJ1-1, the complete variable domain reads NAGVMQNPRHLVRRRGQEARLRCSPMKGHSHVYWYRQLPEEGLKFMVYLQKENIIDESGMPKERFSAEFPKEGPSILRIQQVVRGDSAAYFCASSLPMQQHTEAFFGQGTRLTVV.

The chain carries TRBV19 and TRBJ2-7; possible D gene TRBD1, 5 bases. CDR1 LNHDA and CDR2 SQIVND come from the germline V gene (reference sequence). CDR3 length: 12 amino acids. The ends were cut back, 4 bases at V and 12 bases at J, with 16 bases in the middle. DNA for the CDR3: TGTGCCAGTAGTACCCGAGAAGGGGTGCCGTACTTC. It codes for CASSTREGVPYF.

This chain joins TRBV21-1 and TRBJ2-3; TRBD1, the table's D call, lacks a check against the DNA. TRBV21-1 is a pseudogene. The CDR3 is 14 residues long. In nucleotides, the CDR3 is TGTGCCGATACAGGGACAGGGAAGACAGATACGCAGTATTTT. Translation gives CADTGTGKTDTQYF.

This clone was detected a few times. This chain joins TRBV28 and TRBJ2-2; 10 bases are a match to TRBD1. The CDR3 contains 16 residues. Germline CDR1 MDHEN, CDR2 SYDVKM. V shed 4 bases, J shed 5 bases, and the junction held 7 bases outside the gene matches. The CDR3 protein is CASSSLRTGGTGELFF. The CDR3 DNA follows: TGTGCCAGCAGTTCACTAAGGACAGGGGGGACCGGGGAGCTGTTTTTT.

This chain connects TRBV7-9 to TRBJ2-1; 13 bases are a match to TRBD2. Germline V gives CDR1 SEHNR, CDR2 FQNEAQ (reference sequence). This CDR3 spans 18 amino acids. J gave up 10 bases and V 5 bases, and 17 bases lay outside the gene matches. The CDR3 sequence is CASSRSGTGLAGVGEQFF. The CDR3 DNA reads TGTGCCAGCAGCCGTAGTGGGACAGGACTAGCGGGAGTTGGCGAGCAGTTCTTC. Full variable domain (missing parts from reference TRBV7-9 and TRBJ2-1): DTGVSQNPRHKITKRGQNVTFRCDPISEHNRLYWYRQTLGQGPEFLTYFQNEAQLEKSRLLSDRFSAERPKGSFSTLEIQRTEQGDSAMYLCASSRSGTGLAGVGEQFFGPGTRLTVL.

V is TRBV6-5 and J is TRBJ2-1; no clear D gene. V was pared by 5 bases and J by 9 bases, with 8 bases between. The CDR3 runs to 11 residues. The germline gives CDR1 MNHEY, CDR2 SVGAGI. Here the CDR3 reads CASSLSAEQFF. CDR3 sequence (DNA): TGTGCCAGCAGTCTGAGTGCTGAGCAGTTCTTC.

The chain recombines TRBV6-1 with TRBJ2-3, with D hard to call. Trimming took off 0 bases at V and 0 bases at J, with 4 bases between the two ends. Germline CDR1 is MNHNS and CDR2 is SASEGT. The length of the CDR3 is 14 residues. The CDR3 nucleotides read TGTGCCAGCAGTGAAGCCAGAAGCACAGATACGCAGTATTTT. Amino acids: CASSEARSTDTQYF.

This clone has a handful of counts. This rearrangement joins TRBV29-1 to TRBJ2-3, with 10 bases matching TRBD2. The CDR3 runs 15 residues. Germline CDR1 reads SQVTM; CDR2 reads ANQGSEA. V lost 6 bases and J lost 2; bases outside the gene matches: 8. The DNA for the CDR3 is TGCAGCGTACGAAAAGCGGGAGGGGCCACAGATACGCAGTATTTT. Protein: CSVRKAGGATDTQYF.

This chain links TRBV30 with TRBJ2-7; 10 bases match TRBD2. V lost 1 base, J lost 3 bases, and 9 bases stayed unmatched. The CDR3 runs 16 residues. Germline V gene data show CDR1 as GTSNPN and CDR2 as SVGIG (reference sequence). CDR3 region: CAWSAPRTSGLYEQYF. The CDR3 DNA follows: TGTGCCTGGAGTGCCCCCCGGACTAGCGGACTCTACGAGCAGTACTTC.

The rearrangement uses TRBV5-4 and TRBJ2-1, with 11 bases fitting TRBD2. From germline, CDR1 is SGHNT and CDR2 YYREEE (reference sequence). With V trimmed by 1 base and J by 10 bases, 7 bases remained unmatched. This CDR3 spans 15 amino acids. This CDR3 is CASSLYSGRAKEQFF. CDR3 DNA: TGTGCCAGCAGCTTGTATAGCGGGAGGGCCAAGGAGCAGTTCTTC.

Here the CDR3 reads CASSLLPSGSGTDTQYF. The CDR3 DNA sequence: TGCGCCAGCAGCTTGTTGCCTAGCGGGAGTGGGACAGATACGCAGTATTTT. The gene calls are TRBV5-1 and TRBJ2-3; the match to TRBD2 covers 10 bases. V shed 1 base and J 3 bases; nucleotides not matched to a gene: 8. The CDR3 loop spans 17 amino acids. Per germline, CDR1 SGHRS and CDR2 YFSETQ.

The V call is TRBV6-2 or TRBV6-3, the J call TRBJ2-3, with 9 bases lining up with TRBD2. With V trimmed by 6 bases and J by 0 bases, 4 bases remained unmatched. Germline assignment: CDR1 MNHEY and CDR2 SVGEGT. There are 15 residues in the CDR3. The CDR3 loop is CASSPTSGSTDTQYF. CDR3 in DNA: TGTGCCAGCAGCCCTACTAGCGGGAGCACAGATACGCAGTATTTT.

J is TRBJ2-5 and V is TRBV21-1. TRBV21-1 is marked as a pseudogene. The CDR3 is 12 residues long. The CDR3 sequence: CASSKESKTQYF. The CDR3 DNA sequence: TGTGCCAGCAGCAAAGAGTCAAAGACCCAGTACTTC.

The V call is TRBV19, the J call TRBJ2-4; D call uncertain. Germline V lookup: CDR1 LNHDA, CDR2 SQIVND (reference sequence). Trimming removed 3 bases at V and 2 bases at J, with 14 bases between. CDR3 length: 16 amino acids. CDR3 amino acids: CASSIYQSLTKNIQYF. The CDR3 DNA reads as TGTGCCAGTAGTATTTATCAGTCCCTAACCAAAAACATTCAGTACTTC.

This rearrangement joins TRBV5-8 to TRBJ1-1; D ambiguous. Germline CDR1 is SGHTS and CDR2 is YDEGEE. This CDR3 region has 15 residues. Trimming stripped 2 bases from V and 1 base from J, with 12 bases between. The CDR3 loop reads CASSLRAGSNTEAFF. In DNA form, the CDR3 reads TGTGCCAGCAGCTTACGTGCAGGCTCGAACACTGAAGCTTTCTTT.

The chain is built from TRBV5-1 and TRBJ2-4, with 11 bases matching TRBD2. The CDR3 is 16 amino acids. The germline CDR1 and CDR2 sequences are SGHRS and YFSETQ. V lost 3 bases and J lost 6; bases outside the gene matches: 8. Here the CDR3 DNA reads TGCGCCAGCAGCTCGTTAGGACTAGCGGGTAGAAACATTCAGTACTTC. Protein: CASSSLGLAGRNIQYF.

The V call is TRBV28, the J call TRBJ1-2, with D tentatively TRBD1 (6 bases). V lost 5 bases and J 8 bases, leaving 21 bases between the germline ends. This CDR3 spans 15 amino acids. In germline, CDR1 is MDHEN, CDR2 SYDVKM. The CDR3 DNA reads as TGTGCCAGCAGTCCCCAGACCCAGGGGCGACGAGGCTACACCTTC. Translating it yields CASSPQTQGRRGYTF.

The V call is TRBV6-4, the J call TRBJ1-4; TRBD1 is a possible D gene (5 bases). Trimming removed 7 bases at V and 8 bases at J, with 17 bases between. The CDR3 covers 14 residues. Per the germline V gene, CDR1 is MRHNA and CDR2 is SNTAGT. Here the CDR3 reads CASNPPTHREKLFF. CDR3 coding DNA: TGTGCCAGCAACCCGCCCACTCACAGGGAAAAACTGTTTTTT.

The rearrangement uses TRBV30 and TRBJ1-4; a weak D match, TRBD1 (5 bases). Trimming cost V 3 bases and J 0 bases, with 11 bases left between them. The CDR3 sequence is 15 residues long. Looked up from germline, CDR1 is GTSNPN and CDR2 is SVGIG (reference sequence). The CDR3 sequence: CAWSPGHTTNEKLFF. The CDR3, as DNA: TGTGCCTGGAGCCCAGGACACACAACTAATGAAAAACTGTTTTTT. Together with reference TRBV30 and TRBJ1-4, the CDR3 gives the full variable domain: SQTIHQWPATLVQPVGSPLSLECTVEGTSNPNLYWYRQAAGRGLQLLFYSVGIGQISSEVPQNLSASRPQDRQFILSSKKLLLSDSGFYLCAWSPGHTTNEKLFFGSGTQLSVL.